Presented here are 18 T cell receptor beta chains from one specimen sequenced in a study of OX40 agonist ivuxolimab in advanced cancers. Data came from immunoSEQ multiplex PCR; TCRdb stores just in-frame clones and leaves some out. The sample shows 58,000 or so clones, 80% to 90% of them seen only once. The sample consisted of CD4+ or CD8+ T cells sorted from blood, taken in a trial of the OX40 agonist ivuxolimab. Every receptor here comes from an adult with an advanced solid tumor such as melanoma, head and neck, liver or kidney cancer.

The V gene is TRBV7-8, the J gene TRBJ2-7, with 7 bases that match TRBD1. Germline CDR1 is SGHVS and CDR2 is FQNEAQ. The CDR3 extends over 14 amino acids. The J segment lost 4 bases and the V segment lost 3 bases, leaving 6 bases of the junction unmatched. CDR3 in DNA: TGTGCCAGCAGCTTTCGACAGGGCAGTTACGAGCAGTACTTC. Residues: CASSFRQGSYEQYF.

The chain combines TRBV11-2 with TRBJ2-5; D is ambiguous. Germline loops: CDR1 SGHAT, CDR2 FQNNGV. Trimming removed 5 bases from V and 4 bases from J, with 11 bases in between. The CDR3 length is 13 residues. The CDR3 spells CASSRTVRETQYF. The CDR3 DNA sequence: TGTGCCAGCAGCCGGACGGTGCGAGAGACCCAGTACTTC.

The rearrangement uses TRBV5-6 and TRBJ2-7; D is unresolved. Trimming left V 2 bases short and J 4 bases short, with 4 bases between. The CDR3 runs to 11 residues. The germline gives CDR1 SGHDT, CDR2 YYEEEE. CDR3 protein: CASSFHYEQYF. DNA of the CDR3: TGTGCCAGCAGCTTTCATTACGAGCAGTACTTC.

The J gene is TRBJ2-7, the V gene TRBV15, with 9 bases lining up with TRBD1. V was clipped by 3 bases and J by 1 base; unmatched bases: 1. In germline, CDR1 is LNHNV, CDR2 YYDKDF (reference sequence). The CDR3 runs 14 residues. The CDR3, as DNA: TGTGCCACCAGCAGGGACAGGGGATCCTACGAGCAGTACTTC. This translates into CATSRDRGSYEQYF. Full variable domain (missing parts from reference TRBV15 and TRBJ2-7): DAMVIQNPRYQVTQFGKPVTLSCSQTLNHNVMYWYQQKSSQAPKLLFHYYDKDFNNEADTPDNFQSRRPNTSFCFLDIRSPGLGDTAMYLCATSRDRGSYEQYFGPGTRLTVT.

The CDR3 region has the DNA TGTGCCAGCTTAGGTTCTGGCACAGATACGCAGTATTTT. Protein: CASLGSGTDTQYF. The chain links TRBV18 to TRBJ2-3; D is undetermined. The CDR3 length is 13 residues. Trimming pared 7 bases from V and 1 base from J, leaving 9 bases between. Germline loops: CDR1 KGHSH, CDR2 LQKENI.

This chain uses TRBV11-2 with TRBJ2-7, with 7 nucleotides matching TRBD1. Germline V gives CDR1 SGHAT, CDR2 FQNNGV. The CDR3 contains 16 residues. V was pared by 3 bases and J by 2 bases, with 10 bases of the junction left unmatched. The CDR3 DNA reads as TGTGCCAGCAGCTTCAGGACAGGACCCCGAGCCTACGAGCAGTACTTC. It codes for CASSFRTGPRAYEQYF.

The rearrangement joins TRBV6-5 to TRBJ1-2; no clear D gene. V was cut by 7 bases and J by 0 bases, with 12 bases left in between. The CDR3 is 14 residues long. Germline CDR1 and CDR2: MNHEY and SVGAGI. For the CDR3, the DNA is TGTGCCAGCAAAAGGCACGAAGCTAACTATGGCTACACCTTC. Protein product: CASKRHEANYGYTF.

A single count supports this clone. V and J are TRBV28 and TRBJ2-1; no clear D gene. The CDR3 has 12 amino acids. Germline values: CDR1 MDHEN, CDR2 SYDVKM. Trimming removed 1 base at V and 15 bases at J, with 13 bases between. The CDR3 here is CASSLSGKAWFF. The CDR3 DNA follows: TGTGCCAGCAGTTTATCTGGCAAGGCGTGGTTCTTC.

The chain is built from TRBV6-1 and TRBJ2-2; TRBD1 agrees at 8 bases. There are 14 residues in the CDR3. Germline V gene data show CDR1 as MNHNS and CDR2 as SASEGT. Germline trimming cut 6 bases from V and 6 bases from J; bases unmatched to any gene: 6. The CDR3 DNA reads as TGTGCCAGCAGCGCTTTACAGGGGGCCGGGGAGCTGTTTTTT. This translates into CASSALQGAGELFF.

The V gene is TRBV19, the J gene TRBJ2-2; possible D gene TRBD1, 6 bases. The CDR3 length is 14 residues. V was shortened by 5 bases and J by 4 bases, with 11 bases between the two germline ends. Germline loops: CDR1 LNHDA, CDR2 SQIVND (reference sequence). The CDR3 DNA follows: TGTGCCAGTAGTGATGGGGGCGGCACCGGGGAGCTGTTTTTT. Translation gives CASSDGGGTGELFF.

The genes are TRBV9 and TRBJ2-2, with 9 bases aligning to TRBD2. Germline assignment: CDR1 SGDLS and CDR2 YYNGEE. This CDR3 has 16 residues. V lost 3 bases, J lost 1 base, and 4 bases stayed unmatched. The CDR3 DNA sequence: TGTGCCAGCAGCGCAAGACTAGCGGAGAACACCGGGGAGCTGTTTTTT. Its protein product is CASSARLAENTGELFF.

The rearrangement uses TRBV18 and TRBJ1-5; no definite D call. The CDR3 covers 13 residues. Deletions cut 6 bases from V and 0 bases from J, with 6 bases between. The V gene's germline CDR1 is KGHSH and CDR2 LQKENI. The CDR3 DNA reads as TGTGCCAGCTCTTGGAATAGCAATCAGCCCCAGCATTTT. Its translation is CASSWNSNQPQHF.

The chain is built from TRBV5-5 and TRBJ1-3; tentative D call: TRBD1 (5 bases). Germline V gene lookup returns CDR1 SGHKS and CDR2 YYEKEE (reference sequence). This CDR3 is built from 14 residues. The V end was cut by 3 bases, the J end by 2 bases, with 9 bases between. In nucleotides, the CDR3 is TGTGCCAGCAGCTCGTGGGGGGCTGGAAACACCATATATTTT. It codes for CASSSWGAGNTIYF.

The rearrangement joins TRBV6-1 to TRBJ1-2; D gene unclear. The CDR3 sequence is 14 residues long. The germline CDR1 and CDR2 sequences are MNHNS and SASEGT. Trimming shortened V by 1 base and J by 3 bases, and 9 bases separated the two germline ends. CDR3 in amino acids: CASSEGRRDYGYTF. The CDR3 DNA reads TGTGCCAGCAGTGAAGGCCGACGGGACTATGGCTACACCTTC.

The chain is built from TRBV18 and TRBJ2-1, with D perhaps TRBD1 (6 bases). V was pared by 8 bases and J by 3 bases, with 11 bases between. The CDR3 spans 13 residues. The germline gives CDR1 KGHSH, CDR2 LQKENI. The DNA of the CDR3 is TGTGCCAGCGCCGACAGGAACTACAATGAGCAGTTCTTC. Its protein is CASADRNYNEQFF.

Only a few counts were recorded for this clone. V usage is TRBV7-2 and J usage is TRBJ2-5; TRBD1 might be the D (6 bases). CDR3 length: 15 amino acids. CDR1 and CDR2 (germline): SGHTA, FQGNSA. Trimming stripped 7 bases from V and 5 bases from J, with 20 bases between. CDR3 sequence (DNA): TGTGCCAGCACCCAGGGGCTCATGGTAGGGGAGACCCAGTACTTC. Translated, it gives CASTQGLMVGETQYF.

The V gene is TRBV28, the J gene TRBJ2-7, with TRBD1 identical over 10 bases. This CDR3 has 13 residues. Per the germline V gene, CDR1 is MDHEN and CDR2 is SYDVKM. The ends lost 8 bases at V and 3 bases at J; junction bases unmatched: 4. The CDR3 loop is CASGGQGIYEQYF. CDR3 in DNA: TGTGCCAGCGGGGGACAGGGGATCTACGAGCAGTACTTC. Variable domain in full (rest from reference TRBV28 and TRBJ2-7): DVKVTQSSRYLVKRTGEKVFLECVQDMDHENMFWYRQDPGLGLRLIYFSYDVKMKEKGDIPEGYSVSREKKERFSLILESASTNQTSMYLCASGGQGIYEQYFGPGTRLTVT.

CDR3 loop: CASSAPGQGAPGYGYTF. CDR3 in DNA: TGTGCCAGCAGTGCTCCGGGACAGGGGGCGCCTGGCTATGGCTACACCTTC. This rearrangement joins TRBV28 to TRBJ1-2; 12 bases line up with TRBD1. V was clipped by 5 bases and J by 4 bases; unmatched bases: 11. The CDR3 has 17 amino acids. Per germline, CDR1 MDHEN and CDR2 SYDVKM.